Described below is a single TCR beta chain sequence and its context. Its cognate antigen is unknown. No glioblastoma patient carried an isocitrate dehydrogenase mutation. The V end lost 7 bases, the J end lost 0 bases, and 6 bases lay between the germline ends. This CDR3 comprises 12 residues. CDR1 SNHLY and CDR2 FYNNEI come from the germline V gene. The data are from a study of glioma-infiltrating T cells after dendritic cell vaccination. Study information: Patients received autologous tumor lysate-pulsed dendritic cell vaccination between about 2002 and 2013. Dendritic cells derived from monocytes and pulsed with autologous tumor lysate formed the vaccine.

The data were produced by immunoSEQ multiplex PCR, yet TCRdb's version contains in-frame clones alone and is incomplete. The sample holds around 96,000 clones, approximately 80% seen once. Findings of the study overall: The cohort had few patients with full blood and tumor sets.

The origin of this receptor is a human donor with glioblastoma. The starting material was blood, obtained before dendritic cell vaccination. The chain links TRBV2 to TRBJ2-5; possible D gene TRBD1, 5 bases. CDR3 residues: CASKTDQETQYF. The CDR3 nucleotides are TGTGCCAGCAAGACAGACCAAGAGACCCAGTACTTC.